One and the same sample provided the 3 T cell receptor beta chains below, sequenced in a study of CD8 T cells in Susac syndrome. RNA was extracted with the RNeasy kit, and a quantity of roughly 0.5 to 1 ug was reverse transcribed using random hexamers. MiXCR, applied by TCRdb to the immunoSEQ multiplex PCR reads, yields one record per CDR3 protein. Here the sample spans about 430,000 distinct CDR3 sequences, around 83% being singletons. Sequencing input: CD8+ T cells from PBMCs. Every receptor here comes from a human donor with multiple sclerosis.

This chain joins TRBV29-1 and TRBJ1-4, with D maybe TRBD1 (5 bases). V lost 6 bases and J 6 bases, leaving 14 bases between the germline ends. Germline assignment: CDR1 SQVTM and CDR2 ANQGSEA. The length of the CDR3 is 13 residues. The CDR3 DNA reads as TGCAGCGTCATTCCGGGGCCCGATGAAAAACTGTTTTTT. Amino acids: CSVIPGPDEKLFF. Full variable domain (remainder filled in from reference TRBV29-1 and TRBJ1-4): SAVISQKPSRDICQRGTSLTIQCQVDSQVTMMFWYRQQPGQSLTLIATANQGSEATYESGFVIDKFPISRPNLTFSTLTVSNMSPEDSSIYLCSVIPGPDEKLFFGSGTQLSVL.

Notes on this clonotype: The junction and the germline gene differ at one end; a read error may be behind it. The rearrangement joins TRBV27 to TRBJ2-7; 10 bases line up with TRBD2. The CDR3 totals 18 residues. Germline V gene data show CDR1 as MNHEY and CDR2 as SMNVEV (reference sequence). The CDR3 region is CASSHIPPKREGSYEQHF. The CDR3 bases are TGTGCCAGCAGTCATATCCCCCCAAAGCGGGAGGGCTCCTACGAGCAGCACTTC.

The chain combines TRBV28 with TRBJ1-1, with D possibly matching TRBD1 (6 bases). This CDR3 has 16 amino acids. Trimming stripped 1 base from V and 6 bases from J, with 18 bases between. Per germline, CDR1 MDHEN and CDR2 SYDVKM. CDR3 DNA: TGTGCCAGCAGTTTATCCCGAGGGGGTCTCGAGGCTGAAGCTTTCTTT. It yields the protein CASSLSRGGLEAEAFF.